This T cell receptor (beta chain) was profiled in a study of OX40 agonist ivuxolimab in advanced cancers. For the study at large: At under 85% male, the cohort had a mean age of 60 years, ranging from about 23 to 79. Treatment received earlier with anti-PD-1, anti-PD-L1 or anti-CTLA-4 agents was allowed, and over 30% had some.

Notes on this clone: Its antigen is unidentified.

V lost 2 bases to trimming and J lost 2 bases; unmatched junction nucleotides: 4. This CDR3 comprises 15 residues. The germline V gene has CDR1 SEHNR and CDR2 FQNEAQ (reference sequence). The study's findings and limits: Normalized T-cell clonal expansion was also low in a subset of nonresponders.

TCRdb keeps only in-frame clones here, not all; method: immunoSEQ multiplex PCR. The sample includes around 35,000 clones, about four fifths of them seen just once. The clonotype was recovered from an adult with an advanced solid tumor such as melanoma, head and neck, liver or kidney cancer. This material consisted of CD4+ or CD8+ T cells sorted from blood, taken in a trial of the OX40 agonist ivuxolimab. The chain combines TRBV7-9 with TRBJ1-2; 8 nucleotides line up with TRBD1. The DNA for the CDR3 is TGTGCCAGCAGCTTATGGGACAGGAAGAACTATGGCTACACCTTC. Its protein product is CASSLWDRKNYGYTF.